This T cell receptor (beta chain) came from a study of OX40 agonist ivuxolimab in advanced cancers. Overall study context: Patients were treated with ivuxolimab, an agonistic anti-OX40 (CD134) antibody.

Concerning this clone itself: The antigen remains undetermined.

Autoimmune disease history or systemic immunosuppression led to patient exclusion. Findings and limits, study-wide: More expanded clones were seen, on average, in CD8+ T cells than in CD4+.

V shed 8 bases, J shed 4 bases, and the junction held 9 bases outside the gene matches. The CDR3 spans 14 residues. Germline V lookup: CDR1 MNHGY, CDR2 SVAAGI. Sequencing used immunoSEQ multiplex PCR; TCRdb keeps in-frame clones, though not all of them. Found here are over 65,000 clones, about 83% of them singletons; the top ten hold less than 0.85%. This sequence was found in an adult with an advanced solid tumor such as melanoma, head and neck, liver or kidney cancer. This chain uses TRBV6-9 with TRBJ1-2; 8 bases map to TRBD1. The source was CD4+ or CD8+ T cells sorted from blood, collected in a trial of the OX40 agonist ivuxolimab. The CDR3 nucleotides are TGTGCCAGCCGCAGGGGGCGTATCTCCTATGGCTACACCTTC. Translation gives CASRRGRISYGYTF.